This passage covers 15 T cell receptor beta chains from one sample sequenced in a study of spatial heterogeneity in lung cancer. Using its own MiXCR run on the 5' RACE reads, TCRdb lists one record per CDR3 protein. The sample shows around 110,000 distinct CDR3 sequences, 9.5% to 15% of them seen only once. The time point: blood at routine non-recurrence follow-up after resection. Unsorted whole RNA samples from tumor, nontumor lung or frozen PBMC were sequenced. The input for sequencing was PBMCs, taken at follow-up. The receptors shown here come from a male donor with early-stage non-small cell lung cancer.

Worth noting for this clonotype: A much bigger clone sits one base away, suggesting this may be a read error. The chain links TRBV28 to TRBJ2-1; D is possibly TRBD2 (6 bases). Germline V gives CDR1 MDHEN, CDR2 SYDVKM. Trimming left V 3 bases short and J 4 bases short, with 16 bases between. The CDR3 is made up of 16 amino acids. CDR3 bases: TGTGCCAGCAGTTTTGCGGCGGGGAGGATTTACAATGAGCAGTTCTTC. This gives the protein CASSFAAGRIYNEQFF.

This clonotype was counted at least ten times. The rearrangement joins TRBV10-3 to TRBJ2-7; 10 nucleotides match TRBD1. Germline V gene data show CDR1 as ENHRY and CDR2 as SYGVKD. V lost 2 bases to trimming and J lost 2 bases; unmatched junction nucleotides: 0. CDR3 length: 14 amino acids. The CDR3 DNA reads as TGTGCCATCAGTGAGGGACAGGGGGCCTACGAGCAGTACTTC. It is translated as CAISEGQGAYEQYF.

This clonotype was observed a few times. The genes are TRBV6-1 and TRBJ2-3, with D tentatively TRBD1 (6 bases). The germline V gene encodes CDR1 MNHNS and CDR2 SASEGT. This CDR3 is built from 14 residues. The germline V and J ends were trimmed by 7 bases and 2 bases, with 13 bases remaining between them. The CDR3 here is CASTLDRNTDTQYF. The CDR3 nucleotides are TGTGCCAGCACCCTGGACAGAAACACAGATACGCAGTATTTT.

This clonotype was counted at least ten times. The rearrangement uses TRBV20-1 and TRBJ2-2, with D perhaps matching TRBD1 or TRBD2 (7 bases each). This CDR3 is 17 amino acids long. The V and J ends lost 0 bases and 2 bases respectively, with 16 bases between them. From germline, CDR1 is DFQATT and CDR2 SNEGSKA (reference sequence). The chain's CDR3 is CSAREIQGRGNTGELFF. The CDR3 DNA reads TGCAGTGCTAGAGAGATACAGGGGAGGGGTAACACCGGGGAGCTGTTTTTT.

The chain is built from TRBV2 and TRBJ2-3, with 7 bases matching TRBD2. CDR1 SNHLY and CDR2 FYNNEI come from the germline V gene. Trimming at V came to 3 bases and at J to 7 bases, leaving 10 bases not matched to a gene. CDR3 size: 15 residues. The CDR3 reads CASSDRLAGSNTQYF. The DNA of the CDR3 is TGTGCCAGCAGTGACAGGTTAGCGGGCTCTAATACGCAGTATTTT. Using reference TRBV2 and TRBJ2-3 for the parts outside the CDR3, the full variable domain is EPEVTQTPSHQVTQMGQEVILRCVPISNHLYFYWYRQILGQKVEFLVSFYNNEISEKSEIFDDQFSVERPDGSNFTLKIRSTKLEDSAMYFCASSDRLAGSNTQYFGPGTRLTVL.

This clonotype was detected ten times or more. The V and J genes are TRBV4-1 and TRBJ1-5; TRBD1 might be the D (6 bases). CDR1 is MGHRA, CDR2 YSYEKL, per germline. The CDR3 extends over 18 amino acids. V gave up 4 bases and J gave up 1 base, with 20 bases separating them. CDR3 sequence (DNA): TGCGCCAGCAGCCCCTCGCCAACAGGGAGAATGAGCAATCAGCCCCAGCATTTT. This gives the protein CASSPSPTGRMSNQPQHF.

There are many counts of this clonotype. The chain links TRBV12-3 or TRBV12-4 to TRBJ1-4; the match to TRBD1 covers 7 bases. The CDR3 has 14 residues. Unmatched junction bases numbered 6, after V lost 3 bases and J lost 8 bases. CDR3 sequence: CASSLRDSLEKLFF. CDR3 DNA: TGTGCCAGCAGTTTGAGGGACAGCCTGGAAAAACTGTTTTTT.

V and J are TRBV6-5 and TRBJ1-6; 8 nucleotides match TRBD1. The CDR3 totals 14 residues. Losses at the gene ends were 7 bases for V and 3 bases for J; bases not matched to a gene: 2. In germline, CDR1 is MNHEY, CDR2 SVGAGI. Here the CDR3 DNA reads TGTGCCAGCACTACAGGGGGCTATAATTCACCCCTCCACTTT. Its protein is CASTTGGYNSPLHF.

The chain links TRBV6-6 to TRBJ2-3; TRBD1 agrees at 9 bases. This CDR3 contains 17 residues. After removal of 8 bases from V and 5 bases from J, the junction contained 17 bases not matched to a gene. Germline V CDR1 and CDR2: MNHNY, SVGAGI (reference sequence). This CDR3 reads CASFKDRDRVSGDTQYF. CDR3 nucleotide sequence: TGTGCCAGCTTTAAGGATAGGGACAGGGTGTCTGGAGATACGCAGTATTTT.

This clonotype occurred a few times. At one end the junction does not follow the germline gene, possibly because of a read error. The gene calls are TRBV24-1 and TRBJ2-1; 11 bases line up with TRBD1. Germline lookup yields CDR1 KGHDR and CDR2 SFDVKD. The CDR3 runs 17 residues. Here the CDR3 DNA reads TGTGCCACCAGTGATTCCTCCGGGACAGGGGGTATGAATGAGCAGTCCTTC. Translation gives CATSDSSGTGGMNEQSF.

Here the CDR3 reads CASSQRGSPDTQYF. DNA of the CDR3: TGTGCCAGCAGCCAGCGGGGAAGCCCAGATACGCAGTATTTT. V gene TRBV3-1 combines with J gene TRBJ2-3; maybe TRBD2 (6 bases). Trimming took 3 bases from V and 4 from J, leaving 11 bases between them. The CDR3 has 14 amino acids. Per germline, CDR1 LGHDT and CDR2 YNNKEL (reference sequence).

As to this clonotype: A single base separates this from a much larger clone, so it may be a read error. The chain couples TRBV5-8 to TRBJ2-3; the match to TRBD2 covers 13 bases. This CDR3 is 16 amino acids long. Germline values: CDR1 SGHTS, CDR2 YDEGEE. The CDR3 nucleotides read TGTGCCAGCAACTTGGGACTAGCGGGGAGAGCAGATACGCAGTATTTT. Translation gives CASNLGLAGRADTQYF.

This chain joins TRBV6-1 and TRBJ2-5, with 7 bases lining up with TRBD2. CDR1 and CDR2 from the germline V gene are MNHNS and SASEGT. The CDR3 totals 14 residues. The V gene end was trimmed by 6 bases and the J gene end by 1 base; junction bases not matched to a gene: 5. The CDR3 DNA sequence: TGTGCCAGCAGCGCCGGGACTACCCAAGAGACCCAGTACTTC. This encodes CASSAGTTQETQYF.

This clonotype was counted between two and nine times. The V call is TRBV20-1, the J call TRBJ2-7; the D call may be TRBD1 or TRBD2 (5 bases each). Germline-derived CDR1 and CDR2 are DFQATT and SNEGSKA (reference sequence). The CDR3 contains 14 residues. V dropped 5 bases and J dropped 2 bases, with 16 bases sitting between them. CDR3 residues: CSAPWPGRTYEQYF. In nucleotides, the CDR3 is TGCAGTGCTCCTTGGCCGGGACGGACCTACGAGCAGTACTTC.

The gene calls are TRBV29-1 and TRBJ1-4, with 7 bases identical to TRBD1. Germline V lookup: CDR1 SQVTM, CDR2 ANQGSEA. The J segment lost 6 bases and the V segment lost 4 bases, leaving 5 bases of the junction unmatched. The CDR3 is 13 amino acids. CDR3 bases: TGCAGCGTTGGGAGGGGACAGTATGAAAAACTGTTTTTT. This codes for CSVGRGQYEKLFF.